Shown below are 20 T cell receptor beta chains from a single sample sequenced in a study of blood T cell repertoires in COVID-19. This table comes from immunoSEQ multiplex PCR, and its TCRdb copy is limited to in-frame clones, with some not included. The data contain roughly 130,000 clones, 84% of them seen just once; the ten biggest clones take up approximately 12%. The sequencing input was peripheral blood. The receptors come from a woman in her twenties or thirties who had recovered from COVID-19.

The chain combines TRBV5-1 with TRBJ1-4; weak D call: TRBD1 (6 bases). The V gene lost 1 base and the J gene lost 0 bases, with 10 bases spanning the gap. Germline V gives CDR1 SGHRS, CDR2 YFSETQ. The CDR3 is made up of 16 amino acids. The CDR3 nucleotides read TGCGCCAGCAGCTTGTCAGGGGCGGCAACTAATGAAAAACTGTTTTTT. Protein sequence: CASSLSGAATNEKLFF.

This clone was seen just once. V is TRBV25-1 and J is TRBJ2-5, with a tentative D call TRBD1 (6 bases). The CDR3 has 15 residues. V gave up 3 bases and J gave up 5 bases, with 16 bases separating them. In germline, CDR1 is MGHDK, CDR2 SYGVNS. The CDR3 DNA sequence: TGTGCCAGCAGTGACCAGGGGCGAGGTTATGAGACCCAGTACTTC. The encoded protein is CASSDQGRGYETQYF.

The genes are TRBV7-3 and TRBJ1-1; D perhaps matches TRBD1 (6 bases). The V gene lost 4 bases and the J gene lost 6 bases, with 15 bases spanning the gap. The germline gives CDR1 SGHTA, CDR2 FQGTGA. The CDR3 covers 14 residues. The CDR3 DNA reads TGTGCCAGCAGCTCAATTGCAGGGGATCCTGAAGCTTTCTTT. It encodes CASSSIAGDPEAFF.

The V and J genes are TRBV2 and TRBJ2-4; 11 bases agree with TRBD2. The germline gives CDR1 SNHLY, CDR2 FYNNEI. The CDR3 totals 21 residues. The V segment lost 5 bases and the J segment 2 bases; nucleotides outside the gene matches: 20. CDR3 bases: TGTGCCAGCAGTCTCCGGTCTCTAGCGGGAGGCCCTCGGTTGTCCAAAAACATTCAGTACTTC. Amino acids: CASSLRSLAGGPRLSKNIQYF. The whole variable domain, remainder taken from reference TRBV2 and TRBJ2-4, is EPEVTQTPSHQVTQMGQEVILRCVPISNHLYFYWYRQILGQKVEFLVSFYNNEISEKSEIFDDQFSVERPDGSNFTLKIRSTKLEDSAMYFCASSLRSLAGGPRLSKNIQYFGAGTRLSVL.

The CDR3 loop is CASSLGLTNTEAFF. CDR3 in DNA: TGTGCCAGCAGCCTGGGCCTTACGAACACTGAAGCTTTCTTT. The chain links TRBV4-2 to TRBJ1-1; D unresolved. This CDR3 has 14 residues. The V and J ends lost 4 bases and 1 base respectively, with 10 bases between them. In germline, CDR1 is LGHNA, CDR2 YNFKEQ.

This rearrangement joins TRBV9 to TRBJ1-5; the match to TRBD1 covers 9 bases. The junction had 5 bases not matched to a gene; V was cut back by 3 bases and J by 1 base. The CDR3 has 16 amino acids. Germline V gene data show CDR1 as SGDLS and CDR2 as YYNGEE. This CDR3 is CASSEGTGLSNQPQHF. CDR3 in DNA: TGTGCCAGCAGCGAGGGGACAGGGTTGAGCAATCAGCCCCAGCATTTT. Full variable domain (rest looked up from reference TRBV9 and TRBJ1-5): DSGVTQTPKHLITATGQRVTLRCSPRSGDLSVYWYQQSLDQGLQFLIQYYNGEERAKGNILERFSAQQFPDLHSELNLSSLELGDSALYFCASSEGTGLSNQPQHFGDGTRLSIL.

The V and J genes are TRBV10-2 and TRBJ1-2; 7 nucleotides agree with TRBD1. Germline lookup yields CDR1 WSHSY and CDR2 SAAADI. Germline trimming cut 2 bases from V and 5 bases from J; bases unmatched to any gene: 2. This CDR3 is built from 13 residues. The CDR3 sequence: CASSEHRGYGYTF. DNA for the CDR3: TGCGCCAGCAGTGAGCACAGGGGATATGGCTACACCTTC.

V and J are TRBV20-1 and TRBJ1-2; D is possibly TRBD1 (5 bases). CDR1 is DFQATT and CDR2 is SNEGSKA in the germline V gene (reference sequence). CDR3 length: 11 amino acids. V lost 5 bases to trimming and J lost 4 bases, with 8 bases between them. The CDR3 DNA is TGCAGTGCTCTTGACAGCTATGGCTACACCTTC. Its translation is CSALDSYGYTF.

J is TRBJ2-7 and V is TRBV27, with D possibly TRBD2 on 5 matching bases. Germline CDR1 reads MNHEY; CDR2 reads SMNVEV (reference sequence). There are 15 residues in the CDR3. Deletions cut 3 bases from V and 0 bases from J, with 12 bases between. The CDR3 DNA reads TGTGCCAGCAGTTTGGCTAGCAGGAGCTCCTACGAGCAGTACTTC. Its translation is CASSLASRSSYEQYF.

The chain employs TRBV12-5 and TRBJ1-4; 7 nucleotides match TRBD1. In germline, CDR1 is LGHNT, CDR2 FRNRAP. The CDR3 totals 19 residues. The V gene end was trimmed by 0 bases and the J gene end by 0 bases; junction bases not matched to a gene: 10. As DNA, the CDR3 is TGTGCTAGTGGTTTGGTGGGGACAGATCTTCCTTCAACTAATGAAAAACTGTTTTTT. This translates into CASGLVGTDLPSTNEKLFF.

The chain uses TRBV4-1 and TRBJ1-4; D remains ambiguous. The CDR3 covers 14 residues. The germline V gene encodes CDR1 MGHRA and CDR2 YSYEKL. Trimming cost V 3 bases and J 5 bases, with 10 bases left between them. This chain's CDR3 is CASSQTRRNEKLFF. The CDR3 nucleotides are TGCGCCAGCAGCCAGACCCGGCGGAATGAAAAACTGTTTTTT.

This chain links TRBV18 with TRBJ1-2; 10 nucleotides agree with TRBD1. CDR3 length: 13 amino acids. Germline V lookup: CDR1 KGHSH, CDR2 LQKENI. V shed 6 bases and J 6 bases; nucleotides not matched to a gene: 4. CDR3 loop: CASSAGTGDGYTF. In DNA, the CDR3 is TGTGCCAGCTCGGCCGGGACAGGGGATGGCTACACCTTC.

J is TRBJ2-5 and V is TRBV10-1; a weak D match, TRBD2 (5 bases). Germline values: CDR1 WNHNN, CDR2 SYGVQD (reference sequence). This CDR3 region has 13 residues. V lost 10 bases and J lost 3, with 15 bases in between. CDR3: CATSRTAKETQYF. In nucleotides, the CDR3 is TGCGCCACCTCGCGGACTGCAAAAGAGACCCAGTACTTC.

The genes are TRBV9 and TRBJ2-7; perhaps TRBD2 as D (6 bases). With 0 bases removed from V and 2 bases from J, the gap between germline ends came to 12 bases. The germline CDR1 and CDR2 sequences are SGDLS and YYNGEE. The CDR3 has 15 residues. CDR3 nucleotide sequence: TGTGCCAGCAGCGTAGCAGGAGGGTTAACCTACGAGCAGTACTTC. Its protein is CASSVAGGLTYEQYF.

The chain carries TRBV19 and TRBJ2-3; maybe TRBD2 (5 bases). The V gene's germline CDR1 is LNHDA and CDR2 SQIVND (reference sequence). Trimming removed 2 bases at V and 5 bases at J, with 23 bases between. The CDR3 extends over 18 amino acids. CDR3 DNA: TGTGCCAGTAGTATATTGGGCGGGCTCGATTCAGCCGGAGATACGCAGTATTTT. It is translated as CASSILGGLDSAGDTQYF. The variable domain in full, completed from reference TRBV19 and TRBJ2-3, reads DGGITQSPKYLFRKEGQNVTLSCEQNLNHDAMYWYRQDPGQGLRLIYYSQIVNDFQKGDIAEGYSVSREKKESFPLTVTSAQKNPTAFYLCASSILGGLDSAGDTQYFGPGTRLTVL.

The chain recombines TRBV6-5 with TRBJ2-2, with D tentatively TRBD2 (5 bases). The CDR3 spans 13 residues. CDR1 is MNHEY and CDR2 is SVGAGI in the germline V gene. Trimming left V 6 bases short and J 4 bases short, with 9 bases between. CDR3 protein: CASSQDFTGELFF. The CDR3 region has the DNA TGTGCCAGCAGCCAGGACTTCACCGGGGAGCTGTTTTTT.

J is TRBJ2-7 and V is TRBV7-9; 8 bases fit TRBD1. The V and J ends lost 2 bases and 5 bases, in that order; junction bases with no gene match: 8. This CDR3 spans 15 amino acids. Germline V gene lookup returns CDR1 SEHNR and CDR2 FQNEAQ (reference sequence). The CDR3 region is CASSLFTGGINEQYF. The CDR3, as DNA: TGTGCCAGCAGCTTATTTACAGGGGGTATCAACGAGCAGTACTTC. The variable domain in full, with the rest retrieved from reference TRBV7-9 and TRBJ2-7, is DTGVSQNPRHKITKRGQNVTFRCDPISEHNRLYWYRQTLGQGPEFLTYFQNEAQLEKSRLLSDRFSAERPKGSFSTLEIQRTEQGDSAMYLCASSLFTGGINEQYFGPGTRLTVT.

The CDR3 DNA reads TGTGCCAGCAGCCAATTCTTGGGGAGAGTCTACGAGCAGTACTTC. Translated, it gives CASSQFLGRVYEQYF. The chain has TRBV11-2 and TRBJ2-7, with D possibly TRBD2 on 5 matching bases. Germline CDR1 reads SGHAT; CDR2 reads FQNNGV. The CDR3 length is 15 residues. Trimming left V 5 bases short and J 3 bases short, with 17 bases between.

V and J are TRBV2 and TRBJ2-7, with D perhaps matching TRBD1 (5 bases). The ends were cut back, 4 bases at V and 6 bases at J, with 10 bases in the middle. The V gene's germline CDR1 is SNHLY and CDR2 FYNNEI. The CDR3 consists of 12 residues. DNA for the CDR3: TGTGCCAGCAGTGCCATCAGGGCCGAGCAGTACTTC. This encodes CASSAIRAEQYF.

The chain has TRBV15 and TRBJ2-3; 16 nucleotides match TRBD2. The CDR3 covers 19 residues. V trimming: 1 base; J trimming: 6 bases; junction bases outside the gene matches: 10. Germline-derived CDR1 and CDR2 are LNHNV and YYDKDF (reference sequence). This CDR3 reads CATSRVLGTSGRVRDTQYF. The CDR3 nucleotides read TGTGCCACCAGCAGAGTCCTCGGGACTAGCGGGAGGGTTCGTGATACGCAGTATTTT. The entire variable domain, with the rest obtained from reference TRBV15 and TRBJ2-3, is as follows: DAMVIQNPRYQVTQFGKPVTLSCSQTLNHNVMYWYQQKSSQAPKLLFHYYDKDFNNEADTPDNFQSRRPNTSFCFLDIRSPGLGDTAMYLCATSRVLGTSGRVRDTQYFGPGTRLTVL.